This T cell receptor (beta chain) was recorded in a study of CD8 T cells in Susac syndrome. Germline V gene lookup returns CDR1 SNHLY and CDR2 FYNNEI. The trim removed 5 bases at V and 1 base at J, leaving 4 bases unmatched. This CDR3 has 14 residues. After extraction with the RNeasy kit, roughly 0.45 to 1 ug of the RNA was reverse transcribed using random hexamers. Amplification of TCR beta CDR3 used immunoSEQ multiplex PCR across 54 Vbeta and 13 Jbeta. One entry per CDR3 protein results from TCRdb running MiXCR on the immunoSEQ multiplex PCR reads. The table has 200,000 or so distinct CDR3 sequences, 90% to 95% seen once. Sequencing of TCR beta, carried out with a high-throughput approach, was applied to CD8+ and CD4+ T cells from the blood. Relapsing-remitting disease, either stable or active, was present in the treatment-naive patients who were the multiple sclerosis controls. While CD8+ and CD4+ T cells were isolated negatively, TEMRA cells were enriched by FACS.

The sample consisted of CD4+ T cells from PBMCs. The clonotype was recovered from a human donor with multiple sclerosis. This chain connects TRBV2 to TRBJ2-5, with 7 bases that match TRBD1. The CDR3 sequence is CASSTTGAQETQYF. The DNA of the CDR3 is TGTGCCAGCAGTACCACAGGGGCCCAAGAGACCCAGTACTTC.